Listed below are T cell receptor beta chains from one sample, sequenced in a study of kidney transplant recipient with SARS-CoV-2 infection. TCRdb itself ran the reads through MiXCR, one entry per CDR3 protein. This table has about 240,000 distinct CDR3 sequences, around 28% appearing once. Source: a blood sample, taken at baseline and on approximately day 120 from a kidney transplant recipient. Receptors originate from a male patient aged 25-45 years who had COVID-19 and was a kidney transplant recipient. Some T cells may originate from the graft donor. Each CDR3 is given with its conserved first and last residue. The size field is filled for only some rows; it gives once, few, many or a size class.

TRBV13 many CASSLGRKSGLLYNEQFF
TRBV27 many CASTRRDRVYEQYF
TRBV29-1 many CSVEDSNYGYTF
TRBV6-2/TRBV6-3 many CASRLPGSYGYTF
TRBV20-1 many CSALLQLFRKTYGYTF
TRBV12-3/TRBV12-4 many CASSLGRTDSPLHF
TRBV20-1 many CSASGQRDYGYTF
TRBV28 many CASRQAVGYGYTF
TRBV24-1 many CATSAAGDSNQPQHF
TRBV14 many CASSHLRGGDEQFF
TRBV28 many CASSLEAGEGETQYF
TRBV7-2 many CASSLETNRGGYTF
TRBV5-1 NA CASSPRGADTQYF
TRBV6-2/TRBV6-3 many CASTPRDSEPYEQYF
TRBV6-5 NA CVSSYVGTHETQYF
TRBV19 many CASIPRDRAYGYTF
TRBV28 many CASRRDSPHNEQFF
TRBV5-8 many CASSPTRTGGPEAFF
TRBV10-1 many CASSEGGAHGTGELFF
TRBV6-1 many CASSEAGPEPGNTIYF
TRBV9 NA CASSVRRDRGDPDTQYF
TRBV6-5 many CASSSVISMRKTYGYTF
TRBV7-8 many CASSLGAGTEGNQPQHF
TRBV28 many CASSFRGRAGELFF
TRBV7-8 many CASSESEFTRKTYGYTF
TRBV10-3 NA CATTARGGGSSDTQYF
TRBV8-2 NA CGSCALDSRKTYGYTF
TRBV4-2 many CASSQDLRNTEAFF
TRBV4-1 NA CASSQGTGAEAFF
TRBV11-3 many CASSGKHDLGKTYGYTF
TRBV7-6 many CASSLRQNTGELFF
TRBV7-9 many CASNSRTGGSYEQYF
TRBV20-1 few CSASGGAGETQYF
TRBV5-1 NA CASSLDSGGTTEAFF
TRBV19 many CASSISWGGLVQPQHF
TRBV5-1 many CASSLAWGYNEQFF
TRBV9 many CASSVGGTGTYEQYF
TRBV19 NA CASRASADEQFF
TRBV28 NA CASSFTGVGTDTQYF
TRBV5-4 few CASSLSTYQETQYF
TRBV6-2/TRBV6-3 few CASSYTQEYQETQYF
TRBV19 many CASSPGAEAFF